This entry describes one T cell receptor beta chain. TCRdb's table, derived via immunoSEQ multiplex PCR, lists solely in-frame clones and lacks some. The profile covers tens of thousands of clones, with 90% to 95% appearing a single time and 0.2% to 0.3% taken by the ten largest. V lost 1 base to trimming and J lost 6 bases, with 13 bases between them. The CDR3 is 15 residues long. Germline CDR1 is MNHEY and CDR2 is SMNVEV (reference sequence). This record comes from a study of technical replicates of blood from several donors. The TCR comes from a human donor in good health. Sequences were obtained from T cells isolated from PBMCs. This chain connects TRBV27 to TRBJ2-1, with unresolved D. CDR3 sequence (DNA): TGTGCCAGCAGTTTATTACCCGTGTCGGGCAATGAGCAGTTCTTC. Translating gives CASSLLPVSGNEQFF.